This T cell receptor (beta chain) is drawn from a study of blood T cell repertoires in COVID-19. This table comes from immunoSEQ multiplex PCR, and its TCRdb copy is limited to in-frame clones, with some not included. The sample lists 150,000 to 250,000 clones; approximately 80% were seen once. Trimming shortened V by 0 bases and J by 2 bases, and 6 bases separated the two germline ends. Germline CDR1 is SGHRS and CDR2 is YFSETQ. The CDR3 contains 14 residues. This clonotype was sampled from a man aged 35-49 years who had recovered from COVID-19. V gene TRBV5-1 combines with J gene TRBJ1-5; D remains ambiguous. Sample: PBMCs or T cells enriched from blood (not recorded which). As DNA, the CDR3 is TGCGCCAGCAGCTTGGAGCCCGGCAATCAGCCCCAGCATTTT. Protein: CASSLEPGNQPQHF.